This is a list of T cell receptor beta chains from one sample in a study of spatial heterogeneity in lung cancer. TCRdb fed the 5' RACE reads into MiXCR, producing one record per CDR3 protein. Here the sample spans tens of thousands of distinct CDR3 sequences, 10% to 15% being singletons. The sequences come from PBMCs, collected at follow-up. The receptors shown here come from a male donor with early-stage non-small cell lung cancer. The CDR3 runs from the conserved cysteine through the conserved F or W.

V,CDR3
TRBV20-1,CSARDLYGSGSSYEQYF
TRBV7-3,CASSLISVVDEQFF
TRBV27,CASSLSSSADTQYF
TRBV20-1,CSARRQGANQPQHF
TRBV12-3/TRBV12-4,CASSLRELGTGELFF
TRBV12-3/TRBV12-4,CASSSGTEAGPLHF
TRBV7-9,CASSQDSYEQYF
TRBV30,CAWDNRGNQPQHF
TRBV6-2/TRBV6-3,CASSRTSGAPYEQYF
TRBV29-1,CSARTVRGYTF
TRBV6-6,CASRGTSEGNEQFF
TRBV18,CASSPPGRDEQYF
TRBV20-1,CSASYPGLNTEAFF
TRBV7-2,CASSPTRGSDTQYF
TRBV12-3/TRBV12-4,CASSLEEMNTEAFF
TRBV6-2/TRBV6-3,CASQGLVSYNEQCF
TRBV11-2,CASSLEWTYNEQFF
TRBV6-5,CASSLGGSSNEKLFF
TRBV7-9,CASSSGDGYTF
TRBV12-3/TRBV12-4,CASSPHRGRNSPLHF
TRBV11-2,CASSLAPAANYGYTF
TRBV5-6,CASSPLTSGGYTGELFF
TRBV27,CASRTGGYEQYF
TRBV19,CASSIIARETQYF
TRBV7-2,CASSLGGRYEQYF
TRBV5-1,CASSFTGQGAREQYF
TRBV29-1,CSVARDSHYGYTF
TRBV4-3,CASSQDKGDYGYTF
TRBV7-2,CASSQGSPPHYGYTF